One and the same sample provided the 24 T cell receptor beta chains below, sequenced in a study of control samples from healthy donors and cancer patients. Assay: immunoSEQ multiplex PCR; the TCRdb copy retains only in-frame clones and omits some. The sample holds approximately 90,000 clones, roughly 93% seen once. The specimen was blood. These receptors were obtained from a woman aged 30 to 39 in good health.

As for this clone: The germline gene is not matched at one end of the junction; a read error may be the cause. The chain uses TRBV6-6 and TRBJ2-7; 7 positions match TRBD1. The CDR3 consists of 12 residues. CDR1 is MNHNY and CDR2 is SVGAGI in the germline V gene (reference sequence). CDR3 in DNA: TGTGCCAGTCAACCTCCGGGACAGCTACCTCTGTTC. As protein: CASQPPGQLPLF.

The rearrangement joins TRBV5-6 to TRBJ1-5; D gene uncertain. This CDR3 has 12 amino acids. Trimming took 0 bases from V and 5 from J, leaving 3 bases between them. Germline loops: CDR1 SGHDT, CDR2 YYEEEE. The CDR3 DNA reads as TGTGCCAGCAGCTTGGTGGATCAGCCCCAGCATTTT. Protein: CASSLVDQPQHF.

This clone was seen only once. This chain uses TRBV18 with TRBJ1-2; D may be TRBD1 (5 bases). The CDR3 totals 16 residues. Germline CDR1 reads KGHSH; CDR2 reads LQKENI. V lost 2 bases, J lost 0 bases, and 13 bases lay in between. CDR3 amino acids: CASSPNTGRTNYGYTF. The CDR3 DNA reads as TGTGCCAGCTCACCAAATACAGGCCGTACTAACTATGGCTACACCTTC.

This chain uses TRBV11-2 with TRBJ1-6, with D hard to call. The CDR3 covers 15 residues. Germline lookup yields CDR1 SGHAT and CDR2 FQNNGV. V lost 1 base, J lost 4 bases, and 8 bases lay in between. CDR3 nucleotides: TGTGCCAGCAGCTTAGCAGCAGATTATAATTCACCCCTCCACTTT. This gives the protein CASSLAADYNSPLHF.

This clone was seen a handful of times. The gene calls are TRBV7-9 and TRBJ1-5; 9 positions agree with TRBD1. Germline CDR1 is SEHNR and CDR2 is FQNEAQ (reference sequence). J gave up 0 bases and V 1 base, and 4 bases lay outside the gene matches. This CDR3 is 17 amino acids long. The DNA of the CDR3 is TGTGCCAGCAGCTTAGGCGGACAGGGGTTTAGCAATCAGCCCCAGCATTTT. Residues: CASSLGGQGFSNQPQHF. The full variable domain, in which reference TRBV7-9 and TRBJ1-5 provide the parts outside the CDR3, is DTGVSQNPRHKITKRGQNVTFRCDPISEHNRLYWYRQTLGQGPEFLTYFQNEAQLEKSRLLSDRFSAERPKGSFSTLEIQRTEQGDSAMYLCASSLGGQGFSNQPQHFGDGTRLSIL.

This chain links TRBV5-4 with TRBJ1-3, with D unresolved. Trimming stripped 2 bases from V and 3 bases from J, with 12 bases between. The CDR3 spans 15 residues. CDR1 is SGHNT, CDR2 YYREEE, per germline (reference sequence). CDR3 sequence (DNA): TGTGCCAGCAGCTTTGATGCGGCTTTTGGAAACACCATATATTTT. Its protein is CASSFDAAFGNTIYF.

The chain employs TRBV5-6 and TRBJ1-3; no firm D call. Germline V gives CDR1 SGHDT, CDR2 YYEEEE. Trimming shortened V by 0 bases and J by 0 bases, and 13 bases separated the two germline ends. The CDR3 contains 17 residues. In DNA form, the CDR3 reads TGTGCCAGCAGCTTGGGGCCCCCCGGGAACTCTGGAAACACCATATATTTT. Translated: CASSLGPPGNSGNTIYF.

CDR3 coding DNA: TGCGCCAGCAGCGCGGGGTACTATGGCTACACCTTC. This codes for CASSAGYYGYTF. The genes are TRBV5-1 and TRBJ1-2; no clear D. CDR1 and CDR2 (germline): SGHRS, YFSETQ. The CDR3 has 12 amino acids. V was pared by 4 bases and J by 3 bases, with 7 bases between.

This chain links TRBV27 with TRBJ2-1, with a tentative D call TRBD2 (5 bases). The V end lost 2 bases, the J end lost 8 bases, and 19 bases lay between the germline ends. This CDR3 has 16 amino acids. Germline CDR1 MNHEY, CDR2 SMNVEV (reference sequence). In nucleotides, the CDR3 is TGTGCCAGCAGTTTAAGATCTGGGAGAAGTGGGGATGAGCAGTTCTTC. It encodes CASSLRSGRSGDEQFF.

The V gene is TRBV19, the J gene TRBJ2-7, with 7 bases aligning to TRBD2. Trimming took 3 bases from V and 0 from J; bases not matched to a gene: 5. Germline loops: CDR1 LNHDA, CDR2 SQIVND (reference sequence). The CDR3 extends over 15 amino acids. In nucleotides, the CDR3 is TGTGCCAGTAGTATCCGGCGGGAGACCTCCTACGAGCAGTACTTC. This gives the protein CASSIRRETSYEQYF. The variable domain in full, completed from reference TRBV19 and TRBJ2-7, reads DGGITQSPKYLFRKEGQNVTLSCEQNLNHDAMYWYRQDPGQGLRLIYYSQIVNDFQKGDIAEGYSVSREKKESFPLTVTSAQKNPTAFYLCASSIRRETSYEQYFGPGTRLTVT.

V usage is TRBV18 and J usage is TRBJ2-3; D not resolved. Germline-derived CDR1 and CDR2 are KGHSH and LQKENI. The CDR3 runs to 13 residues. Between the trimmed V and J ends, which lost 3 bases and 0 bases, there was a span of 4 bases. DNA for the CDR3: TGTGCCAGCTCACCTTCGAGCACAGATACGCAGTATTTT. This translates into CASSPSSTDTQYF.

J is TRBJ1-5 and V is TRBV2, with D perhaps matching TRBD1 (6 bases). This CDR3 has 14 amino acids. V lost 5 bases to trimming and J lost 5 bases, with 13 bases between them. The germline V gene has CDR1 SNHLY and CDR2 FYNNEI. CDR3 sequence reads: CASSKGGAYQPQHF. CDR3 nucleotide sequence: TGTGCCAGCAGTAAAGGGGGGGCTTATCAGCCCCAGCATTTT.

The chain has TRBV21-1 and TRBJ1-1. TRBV21-1 is shown as a pseudogene. The CDR3 contains 15 residues. The CDR3 nucleotides read TGTGCCAGCAGCAAAGGAAAACCCGGGAACACTGAAGCTTTCTTT. This encodes CASSKGKPGNTEAFF.

This rearrangement joins TRBV9 to TRBJ1-1; TRBD1 is a possible D gene (5 bases). There are 13 residues in the CDR3. Germline V gene data show CDR1 as SGDLS and CDR2 as YYNGEE. Trimming removed 3 bases from V and 12 bases from J, with 18 bases in between. In DNA, the CDR3 is TGTGCCAGCAGCGCACAGGACTGGTACGACCCTTTCTTT. Residues: CASSAQDWYDPFF.

The chain links TRBV7-8 to TRBJ1-5; 9 bases align to TRBD1. J lost 9 bases, V lost 2 bases, and 8 bases had no gene match. The CDR3 spans 15 residues. Germline CDR1 reads SGHVS; CDR2 reads FQNEAQ. The CDR3 bases are TGTGCCAGCAGCTTAACGGGACAGGGCCGCAGGCCCCAGCATTTT. It encodes CASSLTGQGRRPQHF. Together with reference TRBV7-8 and TRBJ1-5, the CDR3 gives the full variable domain: GAGVSQSPRYKVAKRGQDVALRCDPISGHVSLFWYQQALGQGPEFLTYFQNEAQLDKSGLPSDRFFAERPEGSVSTLKIQRTQQEDSAVYLCASSLTGQGRRPQHFGDGTRLSIL.

The chain joins TRBV4-1 to TRBJ2-4; possibly TRBD1 or TRBD2 for D (6 bases each). The length of the CDR3 is 15 residues. Germline CDR1 MGHRA, CDR2 YSYEKL. Trimming removed 3 bases at V and 0 bases at J, with 9 bases between. The CDR3 is CASSHGGLAKNIQYF. The DNA of the CDR3 is TGCGCCAGCAGCCACGGGGGCCTAGCCAAAAACATTCAGTACTTC.

The chain is built from TRBV9 and TRBJ1-1, with D hard to call. CDR3 size: 13 residues. Per the germline V gene, CDR1 is SGDLS and CDR2 is YYNGEE. V was pared by 3 bases and J by 6 bases, with 12 bases between. The CDR3 spells CASSAGRSAEAFF. The CDR3 DNA reads as TGTGCCAGCAGCGCTGGCAGGAGCGCTGAAGCTTTCTTT. Together with reference TRBV9 and TRBJ1-1, the CDR3 gives the full variable domain: DSGVTQTPKHLITATGQRVTLRCSPRSGDLSVYWYQQSLDQGLQFLIQYYNGEERAKGNILERFSAQQFPDLHSELNLSSLELGDSALYFCASSAGRSAEAFFGQGTRLTVV.

This clone has only a few counts. The chain uses TRBV27 and TRBJ2-3; TRBD2 matches at 8 bases. V was pared by 4 bases and J by 5 bases, with 5 bases of the junction left unmatched. The CDR3 totals 14 residues. Germline CDR1 and CDR2: MNHEY and SMNVEV (reference sequence). CDR3 nucleotide sequence: TGTGCCAGCAGTTCCCGGGGGGGCGGAGATACGCAGTATTTT. Its translation: CASSSRGGGDTQYF.

In this sample, this clone turned up once. One junction end does not reproduce the germline sequence, and a read error may be involved. The chain is built from TRBV7-7 and TRBJ2-7, with TRBD1 matching over 7 bases. Germline values: CDR1 SSHAT, CDR2 FNYEAQ (reference sequence). The CDR3 totals 15 residues. CDR3 DNA sequence: TGTGCTAGCAGCCCTGACAGGGCTTCATCCTACGAGCAGTACTTC. Its protein product is CASSPDRASSYEQYF.

The genes are TRBV11-2 and TRBJ1-2; 7 nucleotides line up with TRBD1. The CDR3 covers 18 residues. The germline CDR1 and CDR2 sequences are SGHAT and FQNNGV. Germline trimming cut 5 bases from V and 3 bases from J; bases unmatched to any gene: 18. The CDR3 DNA reads as TGTGCCAGCAGCCGAGCCCCGGGACAGTCGACCTTCCACTATGGCTACACCTTC. Amino acids: CASSRAPGQSTFHYGYTF.

The V and J genes are TRBV5-1 and TRBJ1-6; D is perhaps TRBD1 (6 bases). The CDR3 is 14 amino acids. V gave up 3 bases and J gave up 6 bases, with 10 bases separating them. Per germline, CDR1 SGHRS and CDR2 YFSETQ. In nucleotides, the CDR3 is TGCGCCAGCAGCTGGGGGCAACCTAATTCACCCCTCCACTTT. It yields the protein CASSWGQPNSPLHF. Variable domain in full (rest from reference TRBV5-1 and TRBJ1-6): KAGVTQTPRYLIKTRGQQVTLSCSPISGHRSVSWYQQTPGQGLQFLFEYFSETQRNKGNFPGRFSGRQFSNSRSEMNVSTLELGDSALYLCASSWGQPNSPLHFGNGTRLTVT.

This clone came up once. The gene calls are TRBV3-1 (or the pseudogene TRBV3-2) and TRBJ1-2; D is ambiguous. Trimming took 4 bases from V and 4 from J, leaving 13 bases between them. The CDR3 contains 14 residues. Per germline, CDR1 LGHDT and CDR2 YNNKEL (reference sequence). The DNA of the CDR3 is TGTGCCAGCAGCCCGGGGTTCGGAGGCTATGGCTACACCTTC. Amino acid sequence: CASSPGFGGYGYTF.

V and J are TRBV5-1 and TRBJ2-1; no clear D gene. Germline V gene lookup returns CDR1 SGHRS and CDR2 YFSETQ. The CDR3 extends over 13 amino acids. The V end was cut by 4 bases, the J end by 7 bases, with 12 bases between. The CDR3: CASSPIMGNEQFF. As DNA, the CDR3 is TGCGCCAGCAGCCCGATTATGGGGAATGAGCAGTTCTTC.

The rearrangement joins TRBV11-3 to TRBJ2-7, with a tentative D call TRBD2 (5 bases). The CDR3 has 14 amino acids. Germline CDR1 and CDR2: SGHNT and YENEEA. Between the trimmed V and J ends, which lost 4 bases and 5 bases, there was a span of 15 bases. The CDR3 is CASSSYTSNDEQYF. Here the CDR3 DNA reads TGTGCCAGCAGCTCCTATACTAGTAACGACGAGCAGTACTTC.